This record concerns one T cell receptor beta chain sequence. Its antigen is still unknown. One end of the junction does not line up with germline, which may come from a read error. Libraries came from PCR. The instrument was an Illumina HiSeq 2500. To normalize quantification of the TCRbeta repertoire, the TCR libraries were built with molecular barcoding that relied on unique molecular identifiers. TCRdb took the public reads, trimmed them with fastp at Q25, ran MiXCR for clone calling and kept in-frame beta chains. When rows share a CDR3 protein, they turn into one entry using the most common DNA and genes. The sample table lists about 500,000 distinct CDR3 sequences, approximately 32% of them with a count of one. The ten biggest clones cover approximately 2.3% of the sample. This specimen comes from a study of T-cell reconstitution after alpha-beta-depleted transplantation in children (TCRdb year 2016). Study-wide context: T-cell immune reconstitution after TCRalphabeta/CD19-depleted allogeneic hematopoietic cell transplantation in children was quantitatively tracked in the study by means of TCR repertoire profiling.

This receptor was taken from a human donor who donated a stem cell graft to a child with aplastic anemia. This material consisted of PBMCs from the stem cell graft donor, taken from the stem cell graft.

The sequenced DNA: TGCAGTGCTAGAGAGGACAGGAAGATATTAATTAGCAATCAGACCCAGCATTTT. The resulting protein is CSAREDRKILISNQTQHF. The sequence is built from TRBV20-1 and TRBJ1-5, and TRBD1 matches 7 of the central bases. From a lookup of the germline V gene (reference sequence), CDR1 and CDR2 are DFQATT and SNEGSKA. Inclusive of the bounding cysteine and phenylalanine, the CDR3 is 18 residues long. CDR3 DNA only is kept here, 54 bases in frame from base 1.